Reported below is one TCR beta chain. Trimming took 5 bases from V and 5 from J; bases not matched to a gene: 8. Germline-derived CDR1 and CDR2 are MRHNA and SNTAGT. This CDR3 has 14 amino acids. Survey-level TCR beta sequencing used the immunoSEQ assay. Libraries were prepared by immunoSEQ multiplex PCR; TCRdb keeps only in-frame clonotypes and omits some of them. The sample has 40,000 to 55,000 clones; approximately 93% are singletons. Sequencing input: PBMCs. This sequence was found in a man aged 35 to 55 with rheumatoid arthritis. This rearrangement joins TRBV6-4 to TRBJ2-5; TRBD1 matches at 7 bases. The CDR3 DNA follows: TGTGCCAGCAGTCCGGCAGGGGGACGTGAGACCCAGTACTTC. It translates to CASSPAGGRETQYF.